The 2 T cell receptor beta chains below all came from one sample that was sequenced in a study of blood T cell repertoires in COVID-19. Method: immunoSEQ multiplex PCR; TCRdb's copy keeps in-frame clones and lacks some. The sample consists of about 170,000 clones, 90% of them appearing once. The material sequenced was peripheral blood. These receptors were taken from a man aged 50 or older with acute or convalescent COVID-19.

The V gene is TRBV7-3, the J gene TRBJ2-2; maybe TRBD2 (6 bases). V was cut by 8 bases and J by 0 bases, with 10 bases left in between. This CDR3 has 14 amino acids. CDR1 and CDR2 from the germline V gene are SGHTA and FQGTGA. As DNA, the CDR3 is TGTGCCAGCCAGCGGGCCGCGAACACCGGGGAGCTGTTTTTT. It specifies CASQRAANTGELFF.

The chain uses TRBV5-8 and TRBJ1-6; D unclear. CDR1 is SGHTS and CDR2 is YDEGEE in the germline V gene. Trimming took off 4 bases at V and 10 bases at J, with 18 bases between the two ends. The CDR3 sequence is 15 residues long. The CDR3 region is CASSTRRASSSPLHF. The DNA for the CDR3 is TGTGCCAGCAGCACTCGGCGGGCGTCCAGCTCACCCCTCCACTTT.